This T cell receptor beta chain comes out of a study of Tregs in tolerant kidney transplant recipients. Whole-study results and caveats: The most relevant donor-specific Treg TCRbeta repertoire apparently came from expansion with activated donor B cells. No direct test of biological reproducibility was done here.

Thawed PBMCs were FACS-sorted into unstimulated CD4+CD25+CD127- regulatory T cells, CD4+CD25- non-regulatory cells, CD4 and CD8 cells. A remark on this clone: Its antigen remains unidentified.

Here immunoSEQ multiplex PCR was the method, and the copy in TCRdb shows in-frame clones only, minus some. The data hold fewer than 150,000 clones, with roughly nine tenths observed a single time. This clonotype was obtained from a human donor in good health. Sequences were obtained from CD4+ T cells from blood.

CDR3 in DNA: TGTGCCAGCAGTGAATCCGGACAGGGGCGATTTAGCACAGATACGCAGTATTTT. Its protein product is CASSESGQGRFSTDTQYF. The genes are TRBV25-1 and TRBJ2-3, with TRBD1 matching over 9 bases. CDR1 MGHDK and CDR2 SYGVNS come from the germline V gene. Germline trimming cut 1 base from V and 0 bases from J; bases unmatched to any gene: 8. This CDR3 is 18 amino acids long.